These T cell receptor beta chains were read from a single sample in a study of low-dose radiotherapy and immunotherapy resistance in tumors. TCRdb itself ran the reads through MiXCR, one entry per CDR3 protein. The sample carries tens of thousands of distinct CDR3 sequences, over 15% recorded once. The specimen was PBMCs, collected before treatment. These receptors were collected from a male donor with prostate cancer. The CDR3 runs from the conserved cysteine through the conserved F or W. The D gene is left open where the match is weak. Size is stated for part of the rows, as once, few or many counts, or as a class when the clone is expanded.

clone size,V gene,J gene,D gene,CDR3 DNA,CDR3 protein
many,TRBV7-6,TRBJ2-6,.,TGTGCCAGCTCCCGGGGGACCTTCTCTGGGGCCAACGTCCTGACTTTC,CASSRGTFSGANVLTF
many,TRBV12-3/TRBV12-4,TRBJ2-4,TRBD1,TGTGCCAGCAGTTTAGTCTGGACAGGGGGTCAAAACATTCAGTACTTC,CASSLVWTGGQNIQYF
many,TRBV5-6,TRBJ2-5,TRBD2,TGTGCCAGCAGCACGCCCCTAGCGGGGGTACTTCAAGAGACCCAGTACTTC,CASSTPLAGVLQETQYF
few,TRBV14,TRBJ2-7,.,TGTGCCAGCAGCCCCGCTGGGGGTTCCGAGCAGTACTTC,CASSPAGGSEQYF
.,TRBV20-1,TRBJ2-7,.,TGCAGTGCTAGAGATCCGGGTGTCTACGAGCAGTACTTC,CSARDPGVYEQYF
many,TRBV29-1,TRBJ2-5,.,TGCAGCGTTGCCCGGTCCGGGGATGGGGAGACCCAGTACTTC,CSVARSGDGETQYF
many,TRBV5-6,TRBJ2-7,TRBD1,TGTGCCAGCAGCCGGGACAGCCTCTACGAGCAGTACTTC,CASSRDSLYEQYF
many,TRBV19,TRBJ1-5,TRBD1,TGTGCCATTTCGGGGACAGGGAATCAGCCCCAGCATTTT,CAISGTGNQPQHF
many,TRBV2,TRBJ2-3,.,TGTGCCAGCAAATGGAGACAGGGCACAGATACGCAGTATTTT,CASKWRQGTDTQYF
many,TRBV3-1,TRBJ2-5,.,TGTGCCAGCAGTCTAGAAGGGGGTCAGGAGACCCAGTACTTC,CASSLEGGQETQYF
many,TRBV27,TRBJ2-7,TRBD2,TGTGCCAGACCCACGGCGGGGGAGACCTACGAGCAGTACTTC,CARPTAGETYEQYF
many,TRBV6-2/TRBV6-3,TRBJ2-2,TRBD2,TGTGCCAGCAGTGAAACCAGCGGGGGGGCCGGGGAGCTGTTTTTT,CASSETSGGAGELFF
.,TRBV28,TRBJ2-3,TRBD2,TGTGCCAGCATCCCCATCAAGGGGACTAGCGGGAGGGGGATGGATACGCAGTATTTT,CASIPIKGTSGRGMDTQYF
many,TRBV6-1,TRBJ1-5,.,TGTGCCAGCAGTGAATTTAGCAGCAATCAGCCCCAGCATTTT,CASSEFSSNQPQHF
many,TRBV18,TRBJ2-7,TRBD1,TGTGCCAGCTCACAAAAAACAGGGGTCCTCCTCTACGAGCAGTACTTC,CASSQKTGVLLYEQYF
.,TRBV27,TRBJ2-5,.,TGTGCCAGCAAGGGGGGGGATACGGAGACCCAGTACTTC,CASKGGDTETQYF
many,TRBV6-2/TRBV6-3,TRBJ2-1,.,TGTGCCAGCAGTGAAAGACCGGACCCCTACAATGAGCAGTTCTTC,CASSERPDPYNEQFF
many,TRBV5-6,TRBJ2-7,.,TGTGCCAGCAGCTTGGAGCAGGCTACCTACGAGCAGTACTTC,CASSLEQATYEQYF
.,TRBV2,TRBJ2-3,.,TGTGCCAGCGCGCCAGAAGTCACAGATACGCAGTATTTT,CASAPEVTDTQYF
many,TRBV19,TRBJ2-5,.,TGTGCCAGTAGTATCAGTCGGCGTACCAGGACCCAGTACTTC,CASSISRRTRTQYF
many,TRBV29-1,TRBJ1-1,.,TGCAGCGTTCGCAGGGACACTGAAGCTTTCTTT,CSVRRDTEAFF
many,TRBV12-3/TRBV12-4,TRBJ1-4,.,TGTGCCAGCAGTTTAACAGTACTTAATGAAAAACTGTTTTTT,CASSLTVLNEKLFF
many,TRBV20-1,TRBJ2-5,TRBD2,TGCAGTGCTAGTCGACTAGCGGGGGGGCCGGCCCCTCAAGAGACCCAGTACTTC,CSASRLAGGPAPQETQYF
many,TRBV12-3/TRBV12-4,TRBJ2-7,.,TGTGCCAGCAGTGACAGCCAAACCTACGAGCAGTACTTC,CASSDSQTYEQYF
many,TRBV11-2,TRBJ2-7,TRBD2,TGTGCCAGCAGCCTTGACGGGGGGGGGGCCTGGATTTCCTACGAGCAGTACTTC,CASSLDGGGAWISYEQYF
many,TRBV7-9,TRBJ2-7,TRBD1,TGTGCCAGCAGCTTGTGGACAGGGTGGGAGTACGAGCAGTACTTC,CASSLWTGWEYEQYF
many,TRBV29-1,TRBJ2-2,TRBD2,TGCAGCGTAGGTAGCGGGGGAACCGGGGAGCTGTTTTTT,CSVGSGGTGELFF
many,TRBV7-9,TRBJ2-1,TRBD2,TGTGCCAGCAGCCCAGACCGGGGGGGCAGCGAGCAGTTCTTC,CASSPDRGGSEQFF
many,TRBV7-6,TRBJ2-1,.,TGTGCCAGCAGCGTACGAGGGGGGACCGGGTACAATGAGCAGTTCTTC,CASSVRGGTGYNEQFF
many,TRBV7-8,TRBJ2-2,.,TGTGCCAGCAGCTTGGGTTCGGGGACGGAAACCGGGGAGCTGTTTTTT,CASSLGSGTETGELFF
many,TRBV7-2,TRBJ2-3,TRBD2,TGTGCCAGCAGCCGGCGGGGCGGGGGGGGCTTTGGCACAGATACGCAGTATTTT,CASSRRGGGGFGTDTQYF
many,TRBV19,TRBJ2-5,TRBD1,TGTGCCAGGAGACCCCGGGACAGGGGACGAGGAGAGACCCAGTACTTC,CARRPRDRGRGETQYF
many,TRBV20-1,TRBJ1-2,.,TGCAGTGCTAGAGATCGGATAGGGGGGGCGTACTATGGCTACACCTTC,CSARDRIGGAYYGYTF
.,TRBV7-6,TRBJ2-3,.,TGTGCCAGCAGCCTCGGGGGGCTGGCAGATACGCAGTATTTT,CASSLGGLADTQYF
many,TRBV6-2/TRBV6-3,TRBJ2-2,TRBD1,TGTGCCAGCAGAGGACAGGGGGCGAGGACCGGGGAGCTGTTTTTT,CASRGQGARTGELFF
.,TRBV27,TRBJ2-2,.,.,CASSLRDNYGYTFGSGTGELFF
many,TRBV29-1,TRBJ2-1,.,TGCAGCGTTGAAGCGGTGGTCAATGAGCAGTTCTTC,CSVEAVVNEQFF
many,TRBV20-1,TRBJ2-5,TRBD2,TGCAGTGCTAGCGGGGGGGTGGAGACCCAGTACTTC,CSASGGVETQYF
many,TRBV5-1,TRBJ1-1,.,TGCGCCAGCAGCCCAAATAATTGGGGGGGGCGGATTGAAGCTTTCTTT,CASSPNNWGGRIEAFF
many,TRBV5-4,TRBJ2-5,.,TGTGCCAGCAGCTTGGTGGGCAGGACAAAAGAGACCCAGTACTTC,CASSLVGRTKETQYF
few,TRBV20-1,TRBJ1-1,TRBD1,TGCAGTGCTAGCAATCCCTTCCAGGGGGGCACTGAAGCTTTCTTT,CSASNPFQGGTEAFF
many,TRBV7-9,TRBJ2-1,TRBD2,TGTGCCAGCAACCAGGGACTAGCGGGGGCCCAGGAGCATTTCTTC,CASNQGLAGAQEHFF
many,TRBV2,TRBJ2-5,TRBD2,TGTGCCAGCAGCCTAGCGGGGAGGGAGACCCAGTACTTC,CASSLAGRETQYF
many,TRBV6-5,TRBJ2-1,.,TGTGCCAGCACCCAACTACGGGGCCCCTACAATGAGCAGTTCTTC,CASTQLRGPYNEQFF
many,TRBV20-1,TRBJ1-1,.,TGCAGTGCTATTATCGGGGTCGAGTTAACTGAAGCTTTCTTT,CSAIIGVELTEAFF
.,TRBV6-6,TRBJ2-5,TRBD2,TGTGCCAGCATGGGGGGGTATGAAGAGACCCAGTACTTC,CASMGGYEETQYF
many,TRBV19,TRBJ2-2,.,TGTGCCAGTAGTATTGGGACCGGGGAGCTGTTTTTT,CASSIGTGELFF
many,TRBV6-2/TRBV6-3,TRBJ1-1,TRBD1,TGTGCCAGCAGCCCCGGGACAGGGTTGGAGGCGGTGAACACTGAAGCTTTCTTT,CASSPGTGLEAVNTEAFF
many,TRBV6-6,TRBJ2-3,TRBD2,TGTGCCAGCAGTTCCAAGACTAGCGGGGCCCGCACAGATACGCAGTATTTT,CASSSKTSGARTDTQYF
many,TRBV27,TRBJ1-6,.,TGTGCCAGCAGTTTTCGTGGGGCAGGGACCGAGGCCCTCCACTTT,CASSFRGAGTEALHF
many,TRBV7-8,TRBJ1-2,.,TGTGCCAGCGGGGGGGGGGCAGCTAATAACTATGGCTACACCTTC,CASGGGAANNYGYTF
many,TRBV2,TRBJ2-3,TRBD2,TGTGCCAGCAGTCTCGGCCTTAGCGGGGAGGAGTATTTT,CASSLGLSGEEYF
many,TRBV3-1,TRBJ2-2,.,TGTGCCAGCCGGGATCGGCAGTTGAACACCGGGGAGCTGTTTTTT,CASRDRQLNTGELFF